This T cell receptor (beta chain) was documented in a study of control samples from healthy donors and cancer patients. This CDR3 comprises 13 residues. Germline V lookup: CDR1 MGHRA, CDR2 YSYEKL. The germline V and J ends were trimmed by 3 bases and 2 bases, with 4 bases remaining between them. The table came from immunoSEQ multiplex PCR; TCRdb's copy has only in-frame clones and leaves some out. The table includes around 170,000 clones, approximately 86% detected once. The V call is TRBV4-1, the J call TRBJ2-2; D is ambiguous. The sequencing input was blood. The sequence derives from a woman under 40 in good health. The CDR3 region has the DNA TGCGCCAGCAGCCACCCAAACACCGGGGAGCTGTTTTTT. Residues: CASSHPNTGELFF.